Listed here is a single TCR beta chain. In the original analysis: Estimates of nucleated cell counts were drawn from the amplification of reference gene primers. Clones were read by immunoSEQ multiplex PCR, and TCRdb kept only the in-frame ones, dropping some. V and J calls and clone size are given by that table; D and trimming were obtained from the DNA. The sample includes about 130,000 clones, roughly 80% of them seen just once. Seattle cases were enrolled at active infection and followed longitudinally. V trimming: 0 bases; J trimming: 2 bases; junction bases outside the gene matches: 8. The V gene's germline CDR1 is SGHRS and CDR2 YFSETQ. This CDR3 contains 16 residues. This sample was taken from a study of blood T cell repertoires in COVID-19. Across the whole study: Material from acute and convalescent COVID-19 was sourced from the United States, Italy and Spain.

The sequence came from a woman between 65 and 79 years old with COVID-19, enrolled during active disease. Sequencing input: peripheral blood. The rearrangement uses TRBV5-1 and TRBJ2-7; TRBD1 matches at 7 bases. CDR3 amino acids: CASSLETGKGAYEQYF. As DNA, the CDR3 is TGCGCCAGCAGCTTGGAGACAGGGAAAGGGGCCTACGAGCAGTACTTC.